These 2 T cell receptor beta chains originate from one sample sequenced in a study of blood T cell repertoires in COVID-19. Produced via immunoSEQ multiplex PCR; TCRdb's table is partial and in-frame only. The profile shows about 100,000 clones, around 81% of them singletons. Sequencing input: peripheral blood. These receptor sequences come from a man in his fifties or sixties with active or convalescent COVID-19.

The V and J genes are TRBV19 and TRBJ2-2; TRBD2 might be the D (6 bases). This CDR3 spans 14 amino acids. V was shortened by 9 bases and J by 2 bases, with 13 bases between the two germline ends. CDR1 LNHDA and CDR2 SQIVND come from the germline V gene (reference sequence). This chain's CDR3 is CASGTGPNTGELFF. The CDR3 coding sequence is TGTGCCAGCGGGACTGGCCCCAACACCGGGGAGCTGTTTTTT. Using reference TRBV19 and TRBJ2-2 for the parts outside the CDR3, the full variable domain is DGGITQSPKYLFRKEGQNVTLSCEQNLNHDAMYWYRQDPGQGLRLIYYSQIVNDFQKGDIAEGYSVSREKKESFPLTVTSAQKNPTAFYLCASGTGPNTGELFFGEGSRLTVL.

Comments on this clone: This clone may be a read error of a much larger clone one base away. The sample contains more than one DNA sequence encoding this CDR3. J is TRBJ2-1 and V is TRBV5-1; the match to TRBD2 covers 10 bases. Germline lookup yields CDR1 SGHRS and CDR2 YFSETQ. The trim removed 5 bases at V and 5 bases at J, leaving 1 base unmatched. The CDR3 is made up of 13 amino acids. CDR3 DNA: TGCGCCAGCAGACTAGCGGGAAACAATGAGCAGTTCTTC. Its translation is CASRLAGNNEQFF.